Below are 20 T cell receptor beta chains sequenced from a single sample in a study of blood T cells in healthy people across ages. For the second PCR, which ran for roughly 7 to 11 cycles, a sample-barcoded 5' primer and a J-beta primer mix were used. In TCRdb, the 5' RACE reads were re-called with MiXCR into one record per CDR3 protein. Of roughly 2 million distinct CDR3 sequences listed, around 48% are singletons. The sample comprised blood. The receptors were gathered from a woman in her thirties or forties in good health.

This clonotype turned up a few times. The chain uses TRBV6-1 and TRBJ2-3; D perhaps matches TRBD1 (6 bases). From germline, CDR1 is MNHNS and CDR2 SASEGT. The CDR3 runs to 15 residues. V was cut by 4 bases and J by 2 bases, with 13 bases left in between. Here the CDR3 DNA reads TGTGCCAGCAGTGTAGACAGGATCTTCACAGATACGCAGTATTTT. It specifies CASSVDRIFTDTQYF.

CDR3 nucleotide sequence: TGCGCCAGCAGTGATGGGGGGAGTAGCCATGAGCAGTACTTC. It yields the protein CASSDGGSSHEQYF. The chain combines TRBV10-1 with TRBJ2-7, with D possibly TRBD2 on 6 matching bases. The CDR3 is 14 amino acids. Germline CDR1 reads WNHNN; CDR2 reads SYGVQD (reference sequence). V was shortened by 3 bases and J by 7 bases, with 16 bases between the two germline ends.

This clonotype was counted between two and nine times. This sequence joins TRBV7-2 and TRBJ1-2; 9 positions agree with TRBD1. The ends lost 5 bases at V and 5 bases at J; junction bases unmatched: 9. Germline lookup yields CDR1 SGHTA and CDR2 FQGNSA. This CDR3 is built from 15 residues. The CDR3 nucleotides read TGTGCCAGCAGCCGGGACAGGGCAGTTGAATATGGCTACACCTTC. Its protein product is CASSRDRAVEYGYTF.

This clonotype has only a few counts. The chain is built from TRBV11-2 and TRBJ2-4; D not certain. From germline, CDR1 is SGHAT and CDR2 FQNNGV. V gave up 0 bases and J gave up 0 bases, with 9 bases separating them. This CDR3 spans 16 amino acids. CDR3 residues: CASSLDPSIAKNIQYF. For the CDR3, the DNA is TGTGCCAGCAGCTTAGACCCCTCTATAGCCAAAAACATTCAGTACTTC.

This clonotype was found a few times. The rearrangement links TRBV2 to TRBJ1-2; possibly TRBD1 for D (5 bases). CDR3 length: 18 amino acids. Germline loops: CDR1 SNHLY, CDR2 FYNNEI. The V end was cut by 0 bases, the J end by 4 bases, with 21 bases between. CDR3 region: CASSEALHGEGSLYGYTF. CDR3 coding DNA: TGTGCCAGCAGTGAAGCGCTACACGGGGAGGGGTCCCTCTATGGCTACACCTTC.

This clonotype was recorded once. The chain has TRBV5-1 and TRBJ2-1; D is ambiguous. Per the germline V gene, CDR1 is SGHRS and CDR2 is YFSETQ. This CDR3 contains 14 residues. The V and J ends lost 1 base and 10 bases respectively, with 15 bases between them. CDR3 in amino acids: CASSLPLSPYEQFF. CDR3 in DNA: TGCGCCAGCAGCTTGCCCTTATCCCCCTACGAGCAGTTCTTC.

This chain joins TRBV4-3 and TRBJ2-5, with TRBD1 matching 10 bases. CDR3 length: 16 residues. The germline V gene encodes CDR1 LGHNA and CDR2 YSLEER. Unmatched junction bases numbered 5, after V lost 3 bases and J lost 1 base. CDR3 protein: CASSQVGQGVQETQYF. The CDR3 coding sequence is TGCGCCAGCAGCCAGGTTGGACAGGGGGTCCAAGAGACCCAGTACTTC.

The chain couples TRBV20-1 to TRBJ1-2; D may be TRBD1 (5 bases). Trimming took 3 bases from V and 5 from J, leaving 16 bases between them. This CDR3 has 14 amino acids. Germline V gives CDR1 DFQATT, CDR2 SNEGSKA (reference sequence). The CDR3 is CSASDAGLPYGYTF. CDR3 DNA: TGCAGTGCTAGTGACGCGGGGCTACCGTATGGCTACACCTTC.

J is TRBJ1-2 and V is TRBV29-1; 9 nucleotides match TRBD1. The CDR3 has 15 amino acids. Germline loops: CDR1 SQVTM, CDR2 ANQGSEA. Losses at the gene ends were 5 bases for V and 4 bases for J; bases not matched to a gene: 11. CDR3 nucleotide sequence: TGCAGCGTTACCTCACAGGGGGCGAGGGGCTATGGCTACACCTTC. Amino acids: CSVTSQGARGYGYTF.

This chain connects TRBV5-1 to TRBJ2-5; D unclear. V lost 4 bases and J lost 5, with 18 bases in between. Germline-derived CDR1 and CDR2 are SGHRS and YFSETQ. The CDR3 contains 15 residues. The CDR3 protein is CASSPIGLDVETQYF. The CDR3 DNA is TGCGCCAGCAGCCCTATCGGGCTGGATGTGGAGACCCAGTACTTC.

This clonotype was seen only a few times. This sequence joins TRBV20-1 and TRBJ1-1; no firm D call. V shed 3 bases and J shed 1 base, with 12 bases lying between them. Germline assignment: CDR1 DFQATT and CDR2 SNEGSKA (reference sequence). This CDR3 is built from 14 residues. CDR3 sequence reads: CSARGGFGNTEAFF. In nucleotides, the CDR3 is TGCAGTGCTAGGGGTGGGTTTGGGAACACTGAAGCTTTCTTT.

The genes are TRBV7-3 and TRBJ2-1; 9 bases are shared with TRBD2. Germline CDR1 and CDR2: SGHTA and FQGTGA. With 3 bases clipped from V and 8 bases from J, the junction kept 11 bases outside the gene matches. CDR3 size: 16 residues. As DNA, the CDR3 is TGTGCCAGCAGCTTCCGCGGGGGGGCGACTTCACATGAGCAGTTCTTC. It specifies CASSFRGGATSHEQFF.

This clonotype came up many times. This sequence joins TRBV7-2 and TRBJ1-2; 7 nucleotides match TRBD1. The V gene end was trimmed by 5 bases and the J gene end by 4 bases; junction bases not matched to a gene: 4. CDR1 and CDR2 from the germline V gene are SGHTA and FQGNSA. The CDR3 runs to 13 residues. The CDR3 DNA reads TGTGCCAGCAGCACAGACAGGGCCTATGGCTACACCTTC. Its translation is CASSTDRAYGYTF.

This clonotype was observed a few times. The V and J genes are TRBV6-5 and TRBJ2-5; a weak D match, TRBD2 (6 bases). Trimming took off 2 bases at V and 5 bases at J, with 12 bases between the two ends. Germline V gene sequence: CDR1 MNHEY, CDR2 SVGAGI. The CDR3 has 14 amino acids. CDR3 sequence reads: CASSYPGRGETQYF. The CDR3 DNA reads TGTGCCAGCAGTTACCCGGGACGGGGGGAGACCCAGTACTTC.

This rearrangement joins TRBV7-9 to TRBJ2-5, with 8 positions matching TRBD2. V was clipped by 5 bases and J by 11 bases; unmatched bases: 19. Germline lookup yields CDR1 SEHNR and CDR2 FQNEAQ (reference sequence). The CDR3 is made up of 16 amino acids. DNA of the CDR3: TGTGCCAGCAGCCCCGGGGGGGGCCTAAAACCCAATGAGCAGTACTTC. Amino acids: CASSPGGGLKPNEQYF.

This clonotype was seen a few times. CDR3 region: CASSEYGDLYF. The CDR3 nucleotides are TGTGCCAGCAGTGAATATGGCGATTTGTATTTT. The chain recombines TRBV25-1 with TRBJ2-3; D uncertain. Germline CDR1 MGHDK, CDR2 SYGVNS. Trimming removed 0 bases at V and 14 bases at J, with 9 bases between. The CDR3 extends over 11 amino acids.

CDR3 amino acids: CSASLPGRLSGANVLTF. As DNA, the CDR3 is TGCAGTGCTAGCCTTCCGGGACGTCTCTCTGGGGCCAACGTCCTGACTTTC. The chain is built from TRBV20-1 and TRBJ2-6; either TRBD1 or TRBD2 may fit D (5 bases each). The CDR3 runs 17 residues. The V gene's germline CDR1 is DFQATT and CDR2 SNEGSKA (reference sequence). Trimming removed 3 bases at V and 0 bases at J, with 15 bases between.

This clonotype came up a few times. The junction differs from germline at one of its ends, possibly a read error. V usage is TRBV5-6 and J usage is TRBJ2-5; D unresolved. The length of the CDR3 is 13 residues. Germline values: CDR1 SGHDT, CDR2 YYEEEE. The CDR3 protein is CASRLGREETQYF. In DNA form, the CDR3 reads TGTGCCAGCAGATTGGGCAGAGAAGAGACCCAGTACTTC. Using reference TRBV5-6 and TRBJ2-5 for the parts outside the CDR3, the full variable domain is DAGVTQSPTHLIKTRGQQVTLRCSPKSGHDTVSWYQQALGQGPQFIFQYYEEEERQRGNFPDRFSGHQFPNYSSELNVNALLLGDSALYLCASRLGREETQYFGPGTRLLVL.

This CDR3 is CSAIIRGQGGGYTF. The DNA of the CDR3 is TGCAGTGCTATTATCCGGGGACAGGGGGGAGGCTACACCTTC. The chain links TRBV20-1 to TRBJ1-2; the match to TRBD1 covers 11 bases. V was clipped by 4 bases and J by 8 bases; unmatched bases: 9. Germline V gene data show CDR1 as DFQATT and CDR2 as SNEGSKA (reference sequence). CDR3 size: 14 residues.

This clonotype showed up just a few times. V usage is TRBV5-6 and J usage is TRBJ2-7; D unclear. CDR1 SGHDT and CDR2 YYEEEE come from the germline V gene. This CDR3 region has 18 residues. The germline V and J ends were trimmed by 2 bases and 2 bases, with 23 bases remaining between them. The CDR3 DNA reads TGTGCCAGCAGCTTCGGCGTCGGCGAAGAGGCGAAGACCTACGAGCAGTACTTC. Its translation: CASSFGVGEEAKTYEQYF.